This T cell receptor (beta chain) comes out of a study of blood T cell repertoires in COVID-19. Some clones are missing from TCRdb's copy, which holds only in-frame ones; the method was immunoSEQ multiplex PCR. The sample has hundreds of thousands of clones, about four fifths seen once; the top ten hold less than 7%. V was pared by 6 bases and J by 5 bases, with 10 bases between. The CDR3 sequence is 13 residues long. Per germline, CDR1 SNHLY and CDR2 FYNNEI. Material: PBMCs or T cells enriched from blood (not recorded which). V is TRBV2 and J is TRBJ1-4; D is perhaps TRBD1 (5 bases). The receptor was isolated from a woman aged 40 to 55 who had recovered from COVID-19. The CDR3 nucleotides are TGTGCCAGCAGAGCGACAGCGAATGAAAAACTGTTTTTT. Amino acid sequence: CASRATANEKLFF.